This TCR beta chain stems from a study of CD8+ T cells in alopecia areata. For the study at large: Treatment ran 6 to 18 months, with 6 months of follow-up afterward. Whole-study results and caveats: Clonality was higher in lesional than normal scalp, especially in alopecia totalis/universalis.

In the case of this clone: Its specificity is unknown.

CDR3 length: 15 amino acids. Germline CDR1 reads SGHRS; CDR2 reads YFSETQ. V gave up 4 bases and J gave up 1 base, with 14 bases separating them. Sequencing relied on a cDNA template that was reverse transcribed from extracted RNA. Method: immunoSEQ multiplex PCR; TCRdb's copy keeps in-frame clones and lacks some. The table includes fewer than 250,000 clones, roughly 60% detected once. Treatment here: oral pan-JAK inhibitor, 5-10 mg twice daily. Peripheral blood, together with lesional scalp punch biopsies, was collected from alopecia areata patients. This material consisted of CD4+ T cells sorted from blood, taken at week 24, from a patient treated with tofacitinib. The gene calls are TRBV5-1 and TRBJ1-1, with unresolved D. This clonotype was obtained from a human donor with alopecia areata. Here the CDR3 DNA reads TGCGCCAGCAGCCCCCGGGAGGGATCGAACACTGAAGCTTTCTTT. Its protein product is CASSPREGSNTEAFF.